This T cell receptor beta chain was observed in a study of blood T cells in healthy people across ages. Study as a whole: About one barcoded beta molecule was captured per two T cells (by template switching).

PCR was performed a second time for about 6 to 11 cycles using a sample-barcoded 5' primer and a J-beta primer mix. Each CDR3 protein gets one entry after TCRdb re-called the 5' RACE reads with MiXCR. The table lists 1.4 million or so distinct CDR3 sequences, approximately 43% of them singletons. This clonotype was seen ten or more times. What it recognizes is unknown. This CDR3 has 15 residues. Trimming stripped 1 base from V and 4 bases from J, with 12 bases between. CDR1 is SGHTA, CDR2 FQGNSA, per germline. Points from the study as a whole: More naive CD4+ cells and higher diversity were found in long-lived than in aged donors.

The sequence derives from a young woman in good health. The chain employs TRBV7-2 and TRBJ2-3; tentatively, D is TRBD2 (6 bases). The sample consisted of blood. The CDR3: CASSLVSLASDTQYF. Written as DNA, the CDR3 is TGTGCCAGCAGCTTAGTATCTCTAGCGTCAGATACGCAGTATTTT.